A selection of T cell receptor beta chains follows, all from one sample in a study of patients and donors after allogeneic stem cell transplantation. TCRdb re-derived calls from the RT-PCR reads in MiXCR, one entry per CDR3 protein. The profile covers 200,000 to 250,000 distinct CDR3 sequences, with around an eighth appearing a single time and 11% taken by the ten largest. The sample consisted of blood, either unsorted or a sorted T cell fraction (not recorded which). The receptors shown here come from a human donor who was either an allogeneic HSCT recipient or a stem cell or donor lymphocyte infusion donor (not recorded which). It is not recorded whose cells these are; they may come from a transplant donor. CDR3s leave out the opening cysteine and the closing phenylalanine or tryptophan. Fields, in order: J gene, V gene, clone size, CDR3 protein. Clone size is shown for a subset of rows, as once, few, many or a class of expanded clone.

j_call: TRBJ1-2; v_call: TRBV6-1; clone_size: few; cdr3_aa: ASSPSMTGNYGYT
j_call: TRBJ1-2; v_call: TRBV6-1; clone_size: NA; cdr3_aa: ASSEVGRGGYT
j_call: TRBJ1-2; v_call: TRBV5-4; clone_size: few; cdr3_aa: ASSFFTGPYT
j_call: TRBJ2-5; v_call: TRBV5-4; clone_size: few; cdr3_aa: ASSPPGGRETQY
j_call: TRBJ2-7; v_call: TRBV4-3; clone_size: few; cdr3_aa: ASSQDGSGGSYEQY
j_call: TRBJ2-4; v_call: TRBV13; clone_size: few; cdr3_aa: ASSLRGVATLVKNIQY
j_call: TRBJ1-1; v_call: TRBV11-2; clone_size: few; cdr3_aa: ASSQLGGKNTEAF
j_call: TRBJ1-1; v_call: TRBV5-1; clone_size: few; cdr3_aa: ASEEGGVGTGTEAF
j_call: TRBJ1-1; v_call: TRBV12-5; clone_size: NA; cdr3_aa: ASGGTLTEAF
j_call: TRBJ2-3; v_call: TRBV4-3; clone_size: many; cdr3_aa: ASSQTQGDSTDTQY
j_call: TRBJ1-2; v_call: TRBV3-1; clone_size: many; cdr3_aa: ASSQDPRGDGYT
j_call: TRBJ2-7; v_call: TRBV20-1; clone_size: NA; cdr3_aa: SATSGGQLYEQY
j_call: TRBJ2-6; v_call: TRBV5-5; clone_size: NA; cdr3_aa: ASSLIGGAGANVLT
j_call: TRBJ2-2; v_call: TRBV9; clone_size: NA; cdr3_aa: ASSVAGAIGELF
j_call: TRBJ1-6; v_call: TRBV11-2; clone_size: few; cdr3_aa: ASSPLLQVLGSPLH
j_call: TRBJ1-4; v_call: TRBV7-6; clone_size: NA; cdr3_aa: ASSRRDHNEKLF